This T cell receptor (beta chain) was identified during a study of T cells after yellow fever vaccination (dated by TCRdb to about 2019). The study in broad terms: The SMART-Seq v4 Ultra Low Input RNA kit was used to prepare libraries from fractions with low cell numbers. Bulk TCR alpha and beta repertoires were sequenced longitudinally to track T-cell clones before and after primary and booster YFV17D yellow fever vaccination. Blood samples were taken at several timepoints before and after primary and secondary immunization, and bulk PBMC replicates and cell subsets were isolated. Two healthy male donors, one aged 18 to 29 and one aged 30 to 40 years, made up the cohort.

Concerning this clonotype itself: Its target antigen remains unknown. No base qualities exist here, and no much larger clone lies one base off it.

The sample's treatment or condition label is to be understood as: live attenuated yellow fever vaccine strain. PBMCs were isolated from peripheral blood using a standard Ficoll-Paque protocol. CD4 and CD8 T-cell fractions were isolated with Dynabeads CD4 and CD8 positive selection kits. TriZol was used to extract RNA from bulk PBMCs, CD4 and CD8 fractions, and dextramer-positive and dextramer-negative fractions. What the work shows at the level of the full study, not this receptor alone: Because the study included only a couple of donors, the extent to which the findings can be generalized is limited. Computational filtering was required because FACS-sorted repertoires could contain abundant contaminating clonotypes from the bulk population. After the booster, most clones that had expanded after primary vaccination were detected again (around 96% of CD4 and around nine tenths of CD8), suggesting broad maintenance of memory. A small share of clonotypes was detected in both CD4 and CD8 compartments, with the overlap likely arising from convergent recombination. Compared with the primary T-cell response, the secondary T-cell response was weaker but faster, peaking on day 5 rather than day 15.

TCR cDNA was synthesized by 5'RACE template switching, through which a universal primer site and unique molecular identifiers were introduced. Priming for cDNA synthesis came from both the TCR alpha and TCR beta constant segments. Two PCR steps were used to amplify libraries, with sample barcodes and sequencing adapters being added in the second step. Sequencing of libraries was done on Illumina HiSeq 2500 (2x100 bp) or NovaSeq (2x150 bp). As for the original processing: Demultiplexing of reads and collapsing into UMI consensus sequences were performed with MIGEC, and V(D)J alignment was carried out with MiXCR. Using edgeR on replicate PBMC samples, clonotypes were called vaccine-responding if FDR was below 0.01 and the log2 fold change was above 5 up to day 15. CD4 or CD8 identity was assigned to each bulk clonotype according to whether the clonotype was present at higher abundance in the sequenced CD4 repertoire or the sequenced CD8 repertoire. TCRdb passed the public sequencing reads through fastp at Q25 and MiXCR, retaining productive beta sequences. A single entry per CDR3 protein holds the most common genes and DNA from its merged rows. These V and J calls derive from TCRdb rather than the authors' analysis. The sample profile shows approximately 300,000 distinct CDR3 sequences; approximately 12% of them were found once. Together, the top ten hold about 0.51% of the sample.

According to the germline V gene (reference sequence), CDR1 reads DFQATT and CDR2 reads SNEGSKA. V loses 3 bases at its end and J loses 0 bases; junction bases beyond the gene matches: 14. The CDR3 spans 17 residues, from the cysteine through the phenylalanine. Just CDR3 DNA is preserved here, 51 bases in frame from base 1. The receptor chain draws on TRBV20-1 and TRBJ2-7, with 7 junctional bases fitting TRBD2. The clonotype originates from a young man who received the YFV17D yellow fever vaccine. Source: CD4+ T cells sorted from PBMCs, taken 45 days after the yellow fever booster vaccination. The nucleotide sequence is TGCAGTGCTAGGGGCGGCGGGAGAAACGTCAGCTCCTACGAGCAGTACTTC. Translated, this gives CSARGGGRNVSSYEQYF.